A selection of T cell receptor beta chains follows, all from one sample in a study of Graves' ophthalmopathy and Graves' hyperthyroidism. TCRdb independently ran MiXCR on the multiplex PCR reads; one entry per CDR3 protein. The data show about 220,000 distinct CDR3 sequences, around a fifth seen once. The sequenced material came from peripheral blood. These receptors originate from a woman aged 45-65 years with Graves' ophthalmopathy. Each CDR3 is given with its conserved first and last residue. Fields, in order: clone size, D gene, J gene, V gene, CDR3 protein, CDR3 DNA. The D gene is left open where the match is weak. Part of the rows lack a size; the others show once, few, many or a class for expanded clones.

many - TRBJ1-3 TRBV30 CAWGGNTIYF TGTGCCTGGGGGGGTAACACCATATATTTT
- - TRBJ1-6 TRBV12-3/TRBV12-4 CASILGGRNSPLHF TGTGCCAGCATCCTCGGGGGCCGAAATTCACCCCTCCACTTT
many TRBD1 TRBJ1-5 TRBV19 CASQTGAQPQHF TGTGCCAGCCAGACAGGGGCTCAGCCCCAGCATTTT
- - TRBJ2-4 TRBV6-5 CASSYEAAPEYF TGTGCCAGCAGTTACGAAGCGGCTCCCGAGTACTTC
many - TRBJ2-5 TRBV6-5 CASSYSMSPQETQYF TGTGCCAGCAGTTACTCGATGTCCCCCCAAGAGACCCAGTACTTC
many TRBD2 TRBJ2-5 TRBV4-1 CASRRTSEETQYF TGCGCCAGCAGACGCACTAGCGAAGAGACCCAGTACTTC
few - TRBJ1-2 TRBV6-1 CASTARGAYNYGYTF TGTGCCAGTACCGCCCGGGGGGCCTATAACTATGGCTACACCTTC
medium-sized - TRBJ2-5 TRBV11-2 CASSLGGIPEETQYF TGTGCCAGCAGCTTAGGAGGTATCCCCGAAGAGACCCAGTACTTC
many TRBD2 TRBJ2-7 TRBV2 CASSEVAGAAYEQYF TGTGCCAGCAGTGAAGTTGCGGGAGCGGCCTACGAGCAGTACTTC
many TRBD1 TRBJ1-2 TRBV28 CASISPGGQGDYGYTF TGTGCCAGCATTAGCCCCGGCGGACAGGGAGATTATGGCTACACCTTC
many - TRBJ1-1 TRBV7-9 CASSYTPRDHTEAFF TGTGCCAGCAGCTACACACCCCGGGACCACACTGAAGCTTTCTTT
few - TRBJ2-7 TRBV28 CASSDYFGQNTYEQYF TGTGCCAGCAGTGACTACTTCGGACAGAATACCTACGAGCAGTACTTC
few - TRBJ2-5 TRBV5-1 CASSLASGAMETQYF TGCGCCAGCAGTTTGGCCAGCGGAGCCATGGAGACCCAGTACTTC
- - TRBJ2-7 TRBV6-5 CASSFPGRIYEQYF TGTGCCAGCAGTTTTCCGGGACGGATTTACGAGCAGTACTTC
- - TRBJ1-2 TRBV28 CASRTTGTSWGYTF TGTGCCAGCAGAACCACCGGGACATCCTGGGGCTACACCTTC
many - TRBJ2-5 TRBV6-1 CASSFTETQYF TGTGCCAGCAGTTTCACGGAGACCCAGTACTTC
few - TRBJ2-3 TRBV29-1 CSVDPVWSTDTQYF TGCAGCGTAGATCCCGTCTGGAGCACAGATACGCAGTATTTT
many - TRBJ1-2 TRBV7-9 CASSFLDTYGYTF TGTGCCAGCAGCTTTCTAGACACCTATGGCTACACCTTC
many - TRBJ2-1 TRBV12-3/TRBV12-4 CASSLQGMNEQFF TGTGCCAGCAGTTTACAGGGTATGAATGAGCAGTTCTTC
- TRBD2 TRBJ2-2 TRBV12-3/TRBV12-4 CASSPGLAGTGELFF TGTGCCAGCAGTCCAGGACTAGCCGGCACCGGGGAGCTGTTTTTT
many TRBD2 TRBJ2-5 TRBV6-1 CASSERLAGGPGETQYF TGTGCCAGCAGTGAAAGGCTAGCGGGAGGGCCGGGGGAGACCCAGTACTTC
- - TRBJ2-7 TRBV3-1 CASSQDPRGEQYF TGTGCCAGCAGCCAAGACCCGAGAGGCGAGCAGTACTTC
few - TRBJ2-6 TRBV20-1 CSARGQAGANVLTF TGCAGTGCTAGAGGACAGGCTGGGGCCAACGTCCTGACTTTC
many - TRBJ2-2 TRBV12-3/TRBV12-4 CASRRAGELFF TGTGCCAGCAGACGGGCCGGGGAGCTGTTTTTT
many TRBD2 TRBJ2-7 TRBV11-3 CASSLVVASGTLIPSYEQYF TGTGCCAGCAGCTTAGTGGTCGCTAGCGGGACCCTAATCCCATCCTACGAGCAGTACTTC
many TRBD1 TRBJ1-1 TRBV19 CACETGKEWTGEAFF TGTGCCTGCGAGACAGGGAAGGAGTGGACGGGGGAAGCTTTCTTT
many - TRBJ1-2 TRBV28 CASETGYNGYTF TGTGCCAGCGAAACAGGGTACAATGGCTACACCTTC
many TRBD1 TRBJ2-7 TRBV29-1 CSVSTTGLVEQYF TGCAGCGTCTCGACGACAGGGCTGGTCGAGCAGTACTTC
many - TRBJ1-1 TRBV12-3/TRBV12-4 CASSLKQSTEAFF TGTGCCAGCAGTTTAAAACAGTCCACTGAAGCTTTCTTT
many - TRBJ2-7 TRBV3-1 CASSQSLGGRYF TGTGCCAGCAGCCAAAGTCTAGGAGGGAGGTACTTC
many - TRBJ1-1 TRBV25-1 CASSGVWPPEAFF TGTGCCAGCAGTGGCGTTTGGCCCCCTGAAGCTTTCTTT
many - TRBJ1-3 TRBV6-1 CASCRGPGNTIYF TGTGCCAGCTGCAGGGGTCCTGGAAACACCATATATTTT
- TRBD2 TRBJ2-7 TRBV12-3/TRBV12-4 CASSLRVSGSSAYEQYF TGTGCCAGCAGTTTAAGGGTTAGCGGGAGCTCTGCCTACGAGCAGTACTTC
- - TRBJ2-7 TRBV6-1 CASSVGVALYEQYF TGTGCCAGCAGCGTAGGCGTAGCCCTCTACGAGCAGTACTTC
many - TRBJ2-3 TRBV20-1 CSARGARQASTDTQYF TGCAGTGCTAGAGGGGCAAGACAGGCCAGCACAGATACGCAGTATTTT
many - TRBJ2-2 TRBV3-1 CASSQGDRSTGELFF TGTGCCAGCAGCCAAGGTGACAGATCCACCGGGGAGCTGTTTTTT
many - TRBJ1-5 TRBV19 CASSIEQGFNQPQHF TGTGCCAGTAGTATAGAACAGGGATTCAATCAGCCCCAGCATTTT
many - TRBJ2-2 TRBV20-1 CSARVGPGELFF TGCAGTGCTAGAGTAGGACCCGGGGAGCTGTTTTTT
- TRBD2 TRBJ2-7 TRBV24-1 CATSGGGTSPYEQYF TGTGCCACCAGTGGCGGCGGGACTAGCCCCTACGAGCAGTACTTC
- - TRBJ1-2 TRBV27 CASTTRGLYKVLPLYGYTF TGTGCCAGCACCACTCGGGGTTTGTACAAAGTGCTTCCCCTCTATGGCTACACCTTC
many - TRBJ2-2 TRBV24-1 CATGGTGELFF TGTGCCACTGGGGGCACCGGGGAGCTGTTTTTT
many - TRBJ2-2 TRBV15 CATSSRAGELFF TGTGCCACCAGCAGCAGGGCCGGGGAGCTGTTTTTT
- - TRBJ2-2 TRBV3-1 CASSQGMGDGELFF TGTGCCAGCAGCCAAGGGATGGGAGACGGGGAGCTGTTTTTT
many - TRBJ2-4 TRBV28 CASSLGGTAKNIQYF TGTGCCAGCAGTTTGGGCGGGACCGCCAAAAACATTCAGTACTTC
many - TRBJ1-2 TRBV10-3 CAIGTGIRGYTF TGTGCCATAGGTACAGGGATTCGTGGCTACACCTTC
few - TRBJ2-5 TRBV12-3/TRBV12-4 CASNDYGGTQYF TGTGCCAGCAACGACTACGGCGGGACCCAGTACTTC
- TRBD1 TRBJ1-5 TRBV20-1 CSALGQGLDQPQHF TGCAGTGCGCTAGGACAGGGGTTAGATCAGCCCCAGCATTTT
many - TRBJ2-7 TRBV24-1 CATPIGYEQYF TGTGCCACCCCCATCGGGTACGAGCAGTACTTC
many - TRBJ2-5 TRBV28 CASSSPRYQETQYF TGTGCCAGCAGCTCCCCCCGCTACCAAGAGACCCAGTACTTC
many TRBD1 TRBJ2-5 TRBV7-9 CASSNGQGTQETQYF TGTGCCAGCAGCAACGGACAGGGAACACAAGAGACCCAGTACTTC
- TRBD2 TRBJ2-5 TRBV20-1 CSAYISGSLFETQYF TGCAGTGCTTATATTAGCGGGAGCCTATTTGAGACCCAGTACTTC
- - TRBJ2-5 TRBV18 CASSPGLEETQYF TGTGCCAGCTCACCAGGGCTGGAAGAGACCCAGTACTTC
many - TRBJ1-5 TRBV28 CASSDLRQRRQPQHF TGTGCCAGCAGCGACCTTAGACAGAGGCGGCAGCCCCAGCATTTT
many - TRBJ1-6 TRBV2 CASTRDLRSNSPLHF TGTGCCAGCACCCGGGACCTCCGGTCCAATTCACCCCTCCACTTT
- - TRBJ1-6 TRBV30 CAWTGASRSPLHF TGTGCCTGGACAGGGGCCTCTAGGTCACCCCTCCACTTT
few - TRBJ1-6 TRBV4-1 CASSPLWGTHNSPLHF TGCGCCAGCAGCCCTCTTTGGGGGACTCATAATTCACCCCTCCACTTT
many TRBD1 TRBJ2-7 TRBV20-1 CSASAGGSIYEQYF TGCAGTGCTAGTGCAGGGGGATCTATCTACGAGCAGTACTTC
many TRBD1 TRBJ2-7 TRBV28 CASNLGDRGRVVTYEQYF TGTGCCAGCAACCTTGGGGACAGGGGGCGGGTTGTCACCTACGAGCAGTACTTC
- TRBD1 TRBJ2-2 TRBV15 CATSTRDSYTGELFF TGTGCCACCAGCACCCGGGACAGCTACACCGGGGAGCTGTTTTTT
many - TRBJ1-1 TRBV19 CASSVNDHTEAFF TGTGCCAGTAGTGTCAACGACCACACTGAAGCTTTCTTT